This entry features one TCR beta chain sequence. V lost 0 bases, J lost 10 bases, and 8 bases stayed unmatched. The CDR3 contains 15 residues. Per germline, CDR1 LGHNA and CDR2 YSLEER. The data were produced by immunoSEQ multiplex PCR, yet TCRdb's version contains in-frame clones alone and is incomplete. The sample records 50,000 to 80,000 clones, 86% being singletons. These data belong to a study of technical replicates of blood from several donors. The TCR comes from a human donor in good health. Some clones in this sample may be carry-over from other donors' samples. The chain recombines TRBV4-3 with TRBJ2-1; 8 bases are a match to TRBD2. Sample: PBMCs. The CDR3: CASSQEREGHGEQFF. Written as DNA, the CDR3 is TGCGCCAGCAGCCAAGAACGGGAGGGCCACGGGGAGCAGTTCTTC.